This is a list of T cell receptor beta chains from one sample in a study of graft-versus-host responses after intestinal transplantation. Their antigen targets remain unknown. TCRdb's table, derived via immunoSEQ multiplex PCR, lists solely in-frame clones and lacks some. This table has more than 95,000 clones, less than 95% appearing once. The source was unstimulated CD4+ T cells sorted from spleen or lymph node cells, collected before intestinal transplant. Receptor source: a human donor who received an intestinal transplant. The CDR3 runs from the conserved cysteine through the conserved F or W. The D gene is left open where the match is weak. Size tells how often a clone was seen (once, few, many) or the class of an expanded clone, and some rows leave it out.

v_call: TRBV2
clone_size: NA
j_call: TRBJ1-2
d_call: NA
cdr3_aa: CASSEISIPRFYGYTF
cdr3_nt: TGTGCCAGCAGCGAAATCTCGATCCCTCGGTTCTATGGCTACACCTTC

v_call: TRBV7-9
clone_size: NA
j_call: TRBJ2-7
d_call: TRBD2
cdr3_aa: CASSFPLRGGAYEQYF
cdr3_nt: TGTGCCAGCAGCTTCCCCCTTCGGGGGGGGGCCTACGAGCAGTACTTC

v_call: TRBV6-5
clone_size: NA
j_call: TRBJ2-7
d_call: TRBD2
cdr3_aa: CASSYSSGGRGYEQYF
cdr3_nt: TGTGCCAGCAGTTACTCGTCGGGTGGGAGGGGATACGAGCAGTACTTC

v_call: TRBV11-2
clone_size: once
j_call: TRBJ2-7
d_call: NA
cdr3_aa: CASSTPGHYEQYF
cdr3_nt: TGTGCCAGCAGCACACCGGGACACTACGAGCAGTACTTC

v_call: TRBV5-1
clone_size: NA
j_call: TRBJ2-1
d_call: TRBD2
cdr3_aa: CASSLTKPGLGAQEQFF
cdr3_nt: TGCGCCAGCAGCTTAACCAAACCGGGACTAGGGGCTCAAGAGCAGTTCTTC

v_call: TRBV7-2
clone_size: once
j_call: TRBJ2-2
d_call: NA
cdr3_aa: CASSLVNGANTGELFF
cdr3_nt: TGTGCCAGCAGCTTAGTCAACGGGGCGAACACCGGGGAGCTGTTTTTT

v_call: TRBV6-1
clone_size: NA
j_call: TRBJ2-7
d_call: TRBD1
cdr3_aa: CASSSRTGDYEQYF
cdr3_nt: TGTGCCAGCAGTAGTCGGACAGGGGATTACGAGCAGTACTTC

v_call: TRBV7-9
clone_size: NA
j_call: TRBJ2-4
d_call: NA
cdr3_aa: CASSLENIQYF
cdr3_nt: TGTGCCAGCAGCCTCGAGAACATTCAGTACTTC

v_call: TRBV2
clone_size: NA
j_call: TRBJ2-5
d_call: TRBD2
cdr3_aa: CASSTGGTQYF
cdr3_nt: TGTGCCAGCAGTACGGGAGGGACCCAGTACTTC

v_call: TRBV28
clone_size: NA
j_call: TRBJ1-5
d_call: NA
cdr3_aa: CASSQRAAQYPPQHF
cdr3_nt: TGTGCCAGCAGCCAGCGGGCCGCCCAATACCCGCCCCAGCATTTT

v_call: TRBV29-1
clone_size: NA
j_call: TRBJ2-1
d_call: TRBD1
cdr3_aa: CSVSRTGAYNEQFF
cdr3_nt: TGCAGCGTCTCCCGGACAGGCGCTTACAATGAGCAGTTCTTC

v_call: TRBV7-2
clone_size: NA
j_call: TRBJ1-2
d_call: NA
cdr3_aa: CASLPGGSDGYTF
cdr3_nt: TGTGCCAGTCTACCCGGGGGAAGCGATGGCTACACCTTC

v_call: TRBV4-3
clone_size: few
j_call: TRBJ2-7
d_call: TRBD1
cdr3_aa: CASSQAEGCGTGPCEQYF
cdr3_nt: TGCGCCAGCAGCCAAGCAGAAGGTTGCGGGACAGGACCTTGCGAGCAGTACTTC

v_call: TRBV7-2
clone_size: NA
j_call: TRBJ1-4
d_call: NA
cdr3_aa: CASSPRGYANEKLFF
cdr3_nt: TGTGCCAGCAGCCCCCGGGGGTATGCTAATGAAAAACTGTTTTTT

v_call: TRBV7-2
clone_size: NA
j_call: TRBJ2-2
d_call: NA
cdr3_aa: CASSIVSSTGELFF
cdr3_nt: TGTGCCAGCAGCATTGTTTCTAGCACCGGGGAGCTGTTTTTT

v_call: TRBV4-2
clone_size: NA
j_call: TRBJ2-7
d_call: NA
cdr3_aa: CASSLLGSSYEQYF
cdr3_nt: TGTGCCAGCAGCCTTCTCGGGAGCTCCTACGAGCAGTACTTC

v_call: TRBV7-3
clone_size: NA
j_call: TRBJ2-3
d_call: TRBD2
cdr3_aa: CASSLTSGSTDTQYF
cdr3_nt: TGTGCCAGCAGCTTAACTAGCGGGAGCACAGATACGCAGTATTTT

v_call: TRBV11-3
clone_size: NA
j_call: TRBJ2-7
d_call: NA
cdr3_aa: CASSLGPASEQYF
cdr3_nt: TGTGCCAGCAGCCTTGGCCCTGCCTCTGAGCAGTACTTC

v_call: TRBV15
clone_size: NA
j_call: TRBJ1-2
d_call: NA
cdr3_aa: CATSPRTAPNYGYTF
cdr3_nt: TGTGCCACCAGCCCTCGGACAGCCCCTAACTATGGCTACACCTTC

v_call: TRBV6-5
clone_size: NA
j_call: TRBJ1-2
d_call: NA
cdr3_aa: CASSRVGLAGYTF
cdr3_nt: TGTGCCAGCAGCCGGGTGGGGCTTGCTGGCTACACCTTC

v_call: TRBV28
clone_size: NA
j_call: TRBJ2-1
d_call: NA
cdr3_aa: CASGKVALVRQFF
cdr3_nt: TGTGCCAGCGGTAAGGTAGCTTTGGTGCGGCAGTTCTTC

v_call: TRBV25-1
clone_size: NA
j_call: TRBJ1-5
d_call: TRBD1
cdr3_aa: CASSEWAGGTQPQHF
cdr3_nt: TGTGCCAGCAGTGAATGGGCAGGGGGCACTCAGCCCCAGCATTTT

v_call: TRBV28
clone_size: NA
j_call: TRBJ2-2
d_call: NA
cdr3_aa: CASSSQAVDTGELFF
cdr3_nt: TGTGCCAGCAGCTCACAGGCGGTGGATACCGGGGAGCTGTTTTTT

v_call: TRBV7-2
clone_size: NA
j_call: TRBJ1-2
d_call: NA
cdr3_aa: CASSVTATYGYTF
cdr3_nt: TGTGCCAGCAGCGTCACAGCTACCTATGGCTACACCTTC

v_call: TRBV6-4
clone_size: NA
j_call: TRBJ1-5
d_call: TRBD1
cdr3_aa: CATSSGTGIVSNQPQHF
cdr3_nt: TGTGCCACCTCAAGCGGGACAGGGATTGTGAGCAATCAGCCCCAGCATTTT

v_call: TRBV11-2
clone_size: NA
j_call: TRBJ2-5
d_call: TRBD1
cdr3_aa: CASSFAGTGGRETQYF
cdr3_nt: TGTGCCAGCAGCTTCGCCGGGACAGGGGGCCGGGAGACCCAGTACTTC

v_call: TRBV4-1
clone_size: NA
j_call: TRBJ1-1
d_call: TRBD1
cdr3_aa: CASSQLGTGHTEAFF
cdr3_nt: TGCGCCAGCAGCCAACTTGGGACAGGGCACACTGAAGCTTTCTTT

v_call: TRBV12-5
clone_size: NA
j_call: TRBJ2-1
d_call: TRBD2
cdr3_aa: CASVFASSGANNEQFF
cdr3_nt: TGTGCTAGTGTTTTCGCGTCTAGCGGGGCTAACAATGAGCAGTTCTTC

v_call: TRBV28
clone_size: NA
j_call: TRBJ1-5
d_call: TRBD1
cdr3_aa: CASSLGQGKNQPQHF
cdr3_nt: TGTGCCAGCAGCCTGGGACAGGGGAAGAATCAGCCCCAGCATTTT

v_call: TRBV2
clone_size: NA
j_call: TRBJ2-1
d_call: NA
cdr3_aa: CASSAERYNEQFF
cdr3_nt: TGTGCCAGCAGTGCAGAGCGATACAATGAGCAGTTCTTC

v_call: TRBV29-1
clone_size: NA
j_call: TRBJ2-1
d_call: NA
cdr3_aa: CSVRGNEQFF
cdr3_nt: TGCAGCGTTCGGGGGAATGAGCAGTTCTTC

v_call: TRBV18
clone_size: NA
j_call: TRBJ2-7
d_call: TRBD1
cdr3_aa: CASSPDRVHEQYF
cdr3_nt: TGTGCCAGCTCCCCCGACAGGGTCCACGAGCAGTACTTC

v_call: TRBV7-9
clone_size: once
j_call: TRBJ2-5
d_call: NA
cdr3_aa: CASSLDPGWETQYF
cdr3_nt: TGTGCCAGCAGCTTAGATCCAGGGTGGGAGACCCAGTACTTC

v_call: TRBV30
clone_size: NA
j_call: TRBJ2-7
d_call: NA
cdr3_aa: CAWSQGGGTYEQYF
cdr3_nt: TGTGCCTGGAGTCAGGGAGGGGGGACCTACGAGCAGTACTTC

v_call: TRBV6-1
clone_size: NA
j_call: TRBJ2-3
d_call: TRBD2
cdr3_aa: CASRGSGGRPDTQYF
cdr3_nt: TGTGCCAGCAGGGGTAGCGGGGGTCGGCCAGATACGCAGTATTTT

v_call: TRBV19
clone_size: once
j_call: TRBJ1-4
d_call: NA
cdr3_aa: CASSIHRGEKLFF
cdr3_nt: TGTGCCAGTAGTATACACCGGGGGGAAAAACTGTTTTTT

v_call: TRBV19
clone_size: NA
j_call: TRBJ1-3
d_call: TRBD1
cdr3_aa: CATQDYRGGGNTIYF
cdr3_nt: TGTGCCACCCAAGATTACAGGGGAGGCGGAAACACCATATATTTT

v_call: TRBV29-1
clone_size: NA
j_call: TRBJ2-3
d_call: TRBD2
cdr3_aa: CSVERSGGLDTQYF
cdr3_nt: TGCAGCGTTGAGAGGAGCGGGGGTTTAGATACGCAGTATTTT

v_call: TRBV19
clone_size: NA
j_call: TRBJ2-7
d_call: NA
cdr3_aa: CASSIVGAAYEQYF
cdr3_nt: TGTGCCAGTAGTATAGTAGGGGCCGCCTACGAGCAGTACTTC

v_call: TRBV6-4
clone_size: few
j_call: TRBJ1-1
d_call: NA
cdr3_aa: CASSVAQNTEAFF
cdr3_nt: TGTGCCAGCAGTGTAGCGCAGAACACTGAAGCTTTCTTT

v_call: TRBV6-5
clone_size: NA
j_call: TRBJ1-3
d_call: NA
cdr3_aa: CASSYSTESRVYF
cdr3_nt: TGTGCCAGCAGTTACTCGACAGAATCTAGGGTATATTTT

v_call: TRBV5-1
clone_size: NA
j_call: TRBJ1-1
d_call: NA
cdr3_aa: CASSLGQTNTEAFF
cdr3_nt: TGCGCCAGCAGCTTGGGACAGACGAACACTGAAGCTTTCTTT

v_call: TRBV27
clone_size: NA
j_call: TRBJ2-2
d_call: TRBD1
cdr3_aa: CASSPRQGARNGELFF
cdr3_nt: TGTGCCAGCAGTCCAAGACAGGGGGCTCGAAACGGGGAGCTGTTTTTT

v_call: TRBV19
clone_size: once
j_call: TRBJ2-7
d_call: TRBD1
cdr3_aa: CASSMISGTGGFEQYF
cdr3_nt: TGTGCCAGTAGTATGATCTCAGGGACAGGGGGATTCGAGCAGTACTTC

v_call: TRBV14
clone_size: NA
j_call: TRBJ2-5
d_call: NA
cdr3_aa: CASSGSRETQYF
cdr3_nt: TGTGCCAGCAGCGGTAGCCGAGAGACCCAGTACTTC

v_call: TRBV5-1
clone_size: NA
j_call: TRBJ2-3
d_call: TRBD2
cdr3_aa: CASSLAGGASDTQYF
cdr3_nt: TGCGCCAGCAGCTTGGCGGGAGGTGCCTCCGATACGCAGTATTTT

v_call: TRBV10-3
clone_size: NA
j_call: TRBJ2-3
d_call: NA
cdr3_aa: CAISGTGTDTQYF
cdr3_nt: TGTGCCATCAGTGGAACAGGCACAGATACGCAGTATTTT

v_call: TRBV11-2
clone_size: NA
j_call: TRBJ2-1
d_call: TRBD2
cdr3_aa: CASSLDPGGSSYNEQFF
cdr3_nt: TGTGCCAGCAGCTTAGATCCGGGGGGGAGCTCCTACAATGAGCAGTTCTTC

v_call: TRBV28
clone_size: once
j_call: TRBJ2-5
d_call: NA
cdr3_aa: CASSLLTTDQETQYF
cdr3_nt: TGTGCCAGCAGTTTACTAACCACGGACCAAGAGACCCAGTACTTC

v_call: TRBV2
clone_size: NA
j_call: TRBJ1-2
d_call: TRBD1
cdr3_aa: CASSANQGAGGYTF
cdr3_nt: TGTGCCAGCAGCGCAAATCAGGGGGCTGGTGGCTACACCTTC

v_call: TRBV5-1
clone_size: NA
j_call: TRBJ2-5
d_call: NA
cdr3_aa: CASSLVGGRETQYF
cdr3_nt: TGCGCCAGCAGCTTGGTGGGAGGCCGGGAGACCCAGTACTTC

v_call: TRBV5-1
clone_size: once
j_call: TRBJ2-7
d_call: TRBD1
cdr3_aa: CASSLGDRGINYEQYF
cdr3_nt: TGCGCCAGCAGCTTGGGTGACAGGGGGATTAACTACGAGCAGTACTTC

v_call: TRBV10-1
clone_size: NA
j_call: TRBJ2-7
d_call: TRBD2
cdr3_aa: CATSAGQRGYEQYF
cdr3_nt: TGCGCCACCAGTGCCGGCCAGCGGGGCTACGAGCAGTACTTC

v_call: TRBV18
clone_size: once
j_call: TRBJ1-1
d_call: NA
cdr3_aa: CASSLNEGEAFF
cdr3_nt: TGTGCCAGCTCACTAAATGAGGGTGAAGCTTTCTTT

v_call: TRBV4-1
clone_size: NA
j_call: TRBJ2-7
d_call: NA
cdr3_aa: CASSQGGQPSYEQYF
cdr3_nt: TGCGCCAGCAGCCAGGGGGGTCAACCATCCTACGAGCAGTACTTC

v_call: TRBV6-5
clone_size: NA
j_call: TRBJ2-2
d_call: TRBD1
cdr3_aa: CASSYPGTGSTGELFF
cdr3_nt: TGTGCCAGCAGTTATCCAGGGACAGGGAGCACCGGGGAGCTGTTTTTT

v_call: TRBV11-3
clone_size: NA
j_call: TRBJ1-5
d_call: NA
cdr3_aa: CASSSSGNQPQHF
cdr3_nt: TGTGCCAGCAGCTCTTCAGGGAATCAGCCCCAGCATTTT

v_call: TRBV12-5
clone_size: NA
j_call: TRBJ1-3
d_call: NA
cdr3_aa: CASGFPFMGPSSGNTIYF
cdr3_nt: TGTGCTAGTGGTTTCCCGTTTATGGGGCCGAGTTCTGGAAACACCATATATTTT

v_call: TRBV7-7
clone_size: once
j_call: TRBJ2-1
d_call: NA
cdr3_aa: CASSLGQFNEQFF
cdr3_nt: TGTGCCAGCAGCTTGGGGCAGTTCAATGAGCAGTTCTTC